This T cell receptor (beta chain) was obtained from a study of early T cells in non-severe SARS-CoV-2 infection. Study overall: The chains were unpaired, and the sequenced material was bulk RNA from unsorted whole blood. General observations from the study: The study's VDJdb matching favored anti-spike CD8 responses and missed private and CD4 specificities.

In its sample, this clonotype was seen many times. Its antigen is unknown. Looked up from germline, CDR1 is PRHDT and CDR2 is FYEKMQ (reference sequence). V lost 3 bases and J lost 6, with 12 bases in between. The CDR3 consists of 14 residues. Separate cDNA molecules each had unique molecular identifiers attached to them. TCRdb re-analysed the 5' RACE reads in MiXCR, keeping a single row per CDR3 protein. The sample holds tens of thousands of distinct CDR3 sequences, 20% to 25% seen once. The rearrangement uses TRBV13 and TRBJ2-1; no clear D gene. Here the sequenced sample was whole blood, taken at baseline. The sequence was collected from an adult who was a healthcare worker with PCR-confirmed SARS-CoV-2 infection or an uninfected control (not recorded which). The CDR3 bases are TGTGCCAGCAGCTTGGTCCGGTCGGTCAATGAGCAGTTCTTC. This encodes CASSLVRSVNEQFF.